Shown below are 32 T cell receptor beta chains from a single sample sequenced in a study of T cells in Graves' hyperthyroidism and ophthalmopathy. From RNA transcripts, TCR beta CDR3 regions were amplified. The HTBI set primed first-round TCR CDR3 RT-PCR. TCRdb re-called the multiplex PCR reads through MiXCR, storing one row per CDR3 protein. There are about 640,000 distinct CDR3 sequences in the sample; roughly 20% occur only once, and 34% lies in the top ten. Sequencing was carried out using blood. Receptors were obtained from a man younger than 40 with Graves' ophthalmopathy.

This clonotype has a count of ten or more. The V gene is TRBV28, the J gene TRBJ1-1; D is undetermined. CDR3 size: 12 residues. The V gene lost 9 bases and the J gene lost 2 bases, with 10 bases spanning the gap. Germline CDR1 MDHEN, CDR2 SYDVKM. The chain's CDR3 is CASREGNTEAFF. The DNA for the CDR3 is TGTGCCAGTCGAGAGGGTAACACTGAAGCTTTCTTT. The full variable domain, completed using reference TRBV28 and TRBJ1-1, is DVKVTQSSRYLVKRTGEKVFLECVQDMDHENMFWYRQDPGLGLRLIYFSYDVKMKEKGDIPEGYSVSREKKERFSLILESASTNQTSMYLCASREGNTEAFFGQGTRLTVV.

This clonotype has at least ten counts. The V call is TRBV30, the J call TRBJ1-1; D is possibly TRBD1 (6 bases). This CDR3 is built from 14 residues. The germline gives CDR1 GTSNPN, CDR2 SVGIG (reference sequence). The V gene lost 3 bases and the J gene lost 3 bases, with 14 bases spanning the gap. The CDR3 DNA reads TGTGCCTGGAGCGGGGGGGCCGGGGACACTGAAGCTTTCTTT. This sequence encodes CAWSGGAGDTEAFF.

This clonotype was counted a single time. The V and J genes are TRBV9 and TRBJ1-2; no clear D gene. The V end was cut by 4 bases, the J end by 3 bases, with 22 bases between. In germline, CDR1 is SGDLS, CDR2 YYNGEE. CDR3 size: 17 residues. Written as DNA, the CDR3 is TGTGCCAGCAGCTTGGGTCAGAGCTTCGGAGGGCACTATGGCTACACCTTC. Translated, it gives CASSLGQSFGGHYGYTF.

The chain uses TRBV2 and TRBJ2-3; TRBD2 might be the D (5 bases). The CDR3 runs to 16 residues. The ends were cut back, 4 bases at V and 2 bases at J, with 16 bases in the middle. The V gene's germline CDR1 is SNHLY and CDR2 FYNNEI. The CDR3 sequence is CASSGGSDSYTDTQYF. The CDR3 DNA sequence: TGTGCCAGCAGTGGGGGATCGGACTCCTACACAGATACGCAGTATTTT.

This clonotype appeared a few times. Written as DNA, the CDR3 is TGTGCCAGCAGCTTAGCCATCTCGTCTAGCGGGACCTACGAGCAGTACTTC. Amino acid sequence: CASSLAISSSGTYEQYF. This sequence joins TRBV7-9 and TRBJ2-7; 9 positions match TRBD2. Germline CDR1 reads SEHNR; CDR2 reads FQNEAQ (reference sequence). This CDR3 has 17 residues. V lost 0 bases and J lost 2; bases outside the gene matches: 8.

A few counts support this clonotype. V usage is TRBV28 and J usage is TRBJ1-1; perhaps TRBD1 as D (5 bases). The V gene lost 8 bases and the J gene lost 0 bases, with 22 bases spanning the gap. The CDR3 totals 17 residues. Germline CDR1 is MDHEN and CDR2 is SYDVKM. The CDR3 loop is CASGGLGRAAVNTEAFF. In nucleotides, the CDR3 is TGTGCCAGCGGGGGACTAGGCAGGGCCGCAGTGAACACTGAAGCTTTCTTT.

This chain links TRBV19 with TRBJ1-5, with D tentatively TRBD1 (5 bases). Germline values: CDR1 LNHDA, CDR2 SQIVND (reference sequence). The V and J ends lost 6 bases and 6 bases respectively, with 15 bases between them. The CDR3 spans 14 residues. The CDR3: CASSPDKGSQPQHF. Written as DNA, the CDR3 is TGTGCCAGTAGCCCGGACAAGGGAAGTCAGCCCCAGCATTTT.

There are many counts of this clonotype. The chain carries TRBV6-2 or TRBV6-3 and TRBJ1-5; D gene uncertain. The CDR3 sequence is 13 residues long. Trimming removed 5 bases from V and 4 bases from J, with 9 bases in between. Looked up from germline, CDR1 is MNHEY and CDR2 is SVGEGT. The CDR3 bases are TGTGCCAGCAGTCCTCGGAGAAATCAGCCCCAGCATTTT. It translates to CASSPRRNQPQHF.

This clonotype was detected a few times. The chain combines TRBV5-1 with TRBJ2-1; 8 nucleotides align to TRBD2. This CDR3 has 16 residues. With V trimmed by 0 bases and J by 4 bases, 6 bases remained unmatched. Germline V gene sequence: CDR1 SGHRS, CDR2 YFSETQ. The CDR3 region is CASSLEPGLGYNEQFF. The CDR3 nucleotides are TGCGCCAGCAGCTTGGAACCGGGACTAGGGTACAATGAGCAGTTCTTC.

The chain recombines TRBV19 with TRBJ1-1, with D tentatively TRBD1 (5 bases). This CDR3 has 13 residues. Germline V gene data show CDR1 as LNHDA and CDR2 as SQIVND (reference sequence). V was pared by 3 bases and J by 5 bases, with 10 bases between. The chain's CDR3 is CASSISWGTEAFF. The CDR3 DNA reads as TGTGCCAGTAGTATTTCTTGGGGGACTGAAGCTTTCTTT.

The rearrangement joins TRBV19 to TRBJ2-1; TRBD2 might be the D (6 bases). The CDR3 totals 15 residues. Germline-derived CDR1 and CDR2 are LNHDA and SQIVND (reference sequence). V gave up 5 bases and J gave up 8 bases, with 19 bases separating them. The CDR3 DNA sequence: TGTGCCAGTAGTCCATACCTCACTAGCACCGATGAGCAGTTCTTC. Translating gives CASSPYLTSTDEQFF.

This clonotype showed up just a few times. The V call is TRBV15, the J call TRBJ2-1; the D gene could be TRBD1 or TRBD2 (5 bases each). The CDR3 extends over 14 amino acids. Deletions cut 5 bases from V and 5 bases from J, with 13 bases between. Germline V gene lookup returns CDR1 LNHNV and CDR2 YYDKDF (reference sequence). DNA for the CDR3: TGTGCCACCAGCGGACACCGGGACGACAATGAGCAGTTCTTC. This sequence encodes CATSGHRDDNEQFF.

The sample holds a few counts of this clonotype. V and J are TRBV20-1 and TRBJ2-1; D is unresolved. CDR1 is DFQATT and CDR2 is SNEGSKA in the germline V gene (reference sequence). The CDR3 is 13 residues long. V was cut by 1 base and J by 6 bases, with 10 bases left in between. The CDR3, as DNA: TGCAGTGCTAGAGGAGATAAGTCCAATGAGCAGTTCTTC. Translating it yields CSARGDKSNEQFF.

This chain uses TRBV15 with TRBJ1-5; D call uncertain. CDR3 length: 12 amino acids. The ends were cut back, 3 bases at V and 5 bases at J, with 5 bases in the middle. CDR1 is LNHNV and CDR2 is YYDKDF in the germline V gene (reference sequence). CDR3 sequence: CATSSFYQPQHF. The CDR3 nucleotides are TGTGCCACCAGCAGCTTTTATCAGCCCCAGCATTTT.

The table lists this clonotype with a few counts. The V call is TRBV5-1, the J call TRBJ2-7; perhaps TRBD1 as D (6 bases). This CDR3 is built from 14 residues. The V end lost 4 bases, the J end lost 4 bases, and 15 bases lay between the germline ends. CDR1 and CDR2 from the germline V gene are SGHRS and YFSETQ. CDR3 nucleotide sequence: TGCGCCAGCAGCACAGGGATTTTGAGGTACGAGCAGTACTTC. Translated, it gives CASSTGILRYEQYF.

The rearrangement links TRBV5-1 to TRBJ1-1; TRBD1 might be the D (5 bases). V shed 4 bases and J shed 0 bases, with 10 bases lying between them. CDR3 length: 14 residues. Germline V gives CDR1 SGHRS, CDR2 YFSETQ. CDR3 coding DNA: TGCGCCAGCAGCATAGGGACTATGAACACTGAAGCTTTCTTT. Translated: CASSIGTMNTEAFF.

Many counts were recorded for this clonotype. The chain recombines TRBV7-2 with TRBJ2-3, with 10 nucleotides matching TRBD2. V was clipped by 5 bases and J by 3 bases; unmatched bases: 5. The CDR3 extends over 15 amino acids. Germline V CDR1 and CDR2: SGHTA, FQGNSA. The CDR3 loop reads CASSQAGGPTDTQYF. The CDR3 DNA reads TGTGCCAGCAGCCAAGCGGGAGGGCCTACAGATACGCAGTATTTT.

This sequence joins TRBV5-1 and TRBJ2-7, with 8 positions matching TRBD2. With V trimmed by 4 bases and J by 5 bases, 8 bases remained unmatched. Germline V gene sequence: CDR1 SGHRS, CDR2 YFSETQ. The CDR3 sequence is 14 residues long. This CDR3 is CASSPTAGGDEQYF. The CDR3 DNA reads as TGCGCCAGCAGCCCTACCGCGGGGGGCGACGAGCAGTACTTC.

This clonotype has at least ten counts. The V and J genes are TRBV7-3 and TRBJ2-7; no definite D call. This CDR3 has 14 residues. Germline V gives CDR1 SGHTA, CDR2 FQGTGA. V shed 5 bases and J shed 5 bases, with 16 bases lying between them. In DNA form, the CDR3 reads TGTGCCAGCAGCGTACTAACGGATCTGAACGAGCAGTACTTC. It encodes CASSVLTDLNEQYF.

The chain uses TRBV4-3 and TRBJ2-1, with TRBD2 identical over 11 bases. V lost 2 bases, J lost 5 bases, and 5 bases stayed unmatched. CDR1 LGHNA and CDR2 YSLEER come from the germline V gene. CDR3 length: 16 residues. The CDR3 sequence: CASSQTGTSGNNEQFF. CDR3 DNA sequence: TGCGCCAGCAGCCAAACCGGGACTAGCGGTAACAATGAGCAGTTCTTC.

This clonotype came up many times. This chain uses TRBV6-1 with TRBJ1-5; maybe TRBD1 (6 bases). The CDR3 runs 15 residues. Trimming removed 2 bases from V and 1 base from J, with 9 bases in between. In germline, CDR1 is MNHNS, CDR2 SASEGT. CDR3: CASSENRASNQPQHF. The CDR3 DNA follows: TGTGCCAGCAGTGAAAACAGGGCGAGCAATCAGCCCCAGCATTTT.

This clonotype was detected ten times or more. J is TRBJ2-3 and V is TRBV5-1, with a tentative D call TRBD2 (5 bases). The germline V gene encodes CDR1 SGHRS and CDR2 YFSETQ. Trimming pared 3 bases from V and 1 base from J, leaving 9 bases between. The CDR3 length is 14 residues. This CDR3 reads CASSYQAGTDTQYF. As DNA, the CDR3 is TGCGCCAGCAGCTATCAAGCGGGCACAGATACGCAGTATTTT.

V gene TRBV29-1 combines with J gene TRBJ2-3; the D gene is possibly TRBD1 (6 bases). Per germline, CDR1 SQVTM and CDR2 ANQGSEA. Trimming took 1 base from V and 3 from J, leaving 23 bases between them. This CDR3 spans 18 amino acids. This CDR3 reads CSVEVPPGQAPWTDTQYF. Here the CDR3 DNA reads TGCAGCGTTGAAGTCCCCCCGGGACAAGCCCCCTGGACAGATACGCAGTATTTT.

This clonotype is a singleton in its sample. The junction shows a germline mismatch at one end, possibly a read error. The gene calls are TRBV6-1 and TRBJ2-7; maybe TRBD2 (6 bases). CDR1 MNHNS and CDR2 SASEGT come from the germline V gene. This CDR3 comprises 16 residues. The CDR3 region has the DNA TGTGCCAGCAGTCGACCCGGGACTCTCTGGGCGTACGAGCGGTACTTC. Its protein product is CASSRPGTLWAYERYF.

This clonotype was observed a handful of times. The chain combines TRBV3-1 with TRBJ2-5; 12 bases are shared with TRBD2. After removal of 3 bases from V and 3 bases from J, the junction contained 2 bases not matched to a gene. The CDR3 has 15 residues. Germline CDR1 is LGHDT and CDR2 is YNNKEL (reference sequence). CDR3 DNA: TGTGCCAGCAGCCACCTAGCGGGAGGGAAAGAGACCCAGTACTTC. It translates to CASSHLAGGKETQYF.

V is TRBV20-1 and J is TRBJ1-2; possibly TRBD1 for D (5 bases). V was cut by 3 bases and J by 1 base, with 9 bases left in between. The V gene's germline CDR1 is DFQATT and CDR2 SNEGSKA (reference sequence). This CDR3 is built from 13 residues. CDR3 in amino acids: CSASGGVNYGYTF. The CDR3 DNA reads as TGCAGTGCTAGCGGGGGAGTTAACTATGGCTACACCTTC.

This sequence joins TRBV30 and TRBJ2-3; D may correspond to TRBD1 or TRBD2 (7 bases each). Germline CDR1 is GTSNPN and CDR2 is SVGIG (reference sequence). Between the trimmed V and J ends, which lost 6 bases and 2 bases, there was a span of 24 bases. The CDR3 sequence is 17 residues long. The CDR3 here is CACSVGEGATVTDTQYF. In DNA form, the CDR3 reads TGTGCCTGTTCCGTGGGGGAGGGGGCAACTGTCACAGATACGCAGTATTTT.

This clonotype was seen only a few times. This chain uses TRBV30 with TRBJ1-1, with TRBD1 matching 7 bases. The CDR3 is made up of 17 amino acids. Trimming removed 2 bases from V and 2 bases from J; junction bases left unmatched: 14. CDR1 is GTSNPN and CDR2 is SVGIG in the germline V gene (reference sequence). CDR3 protein: CAWSTIDREFINTEAFF. CDR3 DNA: TGTGCCTGGAGTACGATAGACAGGGAGTTTATTAACACTGAAGCTTTCTTT.

This rearrangement joins TRBV15 to TRBJ1-5; D is unresolved. Germline V gene sequence: CDR1 LNHNV, CDR2 YYDKDF (reference sequence). This CDR3 has 15 residues. The germline V and J ends were trimmed by 0 bases and 5 bases, with 11 bases remaining between them. The CDR3 DNA sequence: TGTGCCACCAGCAGAGATTCGGGTCCGGATCAGCCCCAGCATTTT. Amino acid sequence: CATSRDSGPDQPQHF.

This clonotype was counted ten times or more. Written as DNA, the CDR3 is TGTGCCAGCAGCTTAGTTGGGAACCTTCTGACAGATACGCAGTATTTT. This gives the protein CASSLVGNLLTDTQYF. The rearrangement links TRBV7-2 to TRBJ2-3; D uncertain. This CDR3 has 16 amino acids. Germline assignment: CDR1 SGHTA and CDR2 FQGNSA. V shed 1 base and J shed 3 bases, with 14 bases lying between them.

In regard to this clonotype: This may arise from a read error, as a much more abundant clone is one base away. The chain employs TRBV11-1 and TRBJ2-1; D is ambiguous. From germline, CDR1 is SGHAT and CDR2 FQDESV (reference sequence). The CDR3 is made up of 12 amino acids. CDR3 DNA: TGTGCCGGCAGCTTTTCAGTCTATGAGCAGTTCTTC. As protein: CAGSFSVYEQFF. The variable domain in full, completed from reference TRBV11-1 and TRBJ2-1, reads EAEVAQSPRYKITEKSQAVAFWCDPISGHATLYWYRQILGQGPELLVQFQDESVVDDSQLPKDRFSAERLKGVDSTLKIQPAELGDSAMYLCAGSFSVYEQFFGPGTRLTVL.

This clonotype was seen a few times. J is TRBJ2-3 and V is TRBV5-1; no firm D call. V lost 4 bases, J lost 2 bases, and 17 bases lay in between. The CDR3 contains 16 residues. The germline CDR1 and CDR2 sequences are SGHRS and YFSETQ. The CDR3 spells CASSPGSAYTTDTQYF. The CDR3, as DNA: TGCGCCAGCAGCCCGGGTTCGGCATATACCACAGATACGCAGTATTTT.